This T cell receptor (beta chain) was profiled in a study of OX40 agonist ivuxolimab in advanced cancers. For the study at large: People who had prior anti-PD-1, anti-PD-L1 or anti-CTLA-4 therapy could take part, and about 40% had some. Study observations and caveats: Some nonresponders likewise displayed low normalized T-cell clonal expansion.

Comment on this clone: Its antigen is undetermined.

J lost 2 bases, V lost 6 bases, and 10 bases had no gene match. The germline V gene encodes CDR1 MNHNY and CDR2 SVGAGI (reference sequence). The CDR3 covers 16 residues. TCRdb's table, derived via immunoSEQ multiplex PCR, lists solely in-frame clones and lacks some. The table includes about 51,000 clones, 85% to 90% detected once. The receptor was derived from an adult with an advanced solid tumor such as melanoma, head and neck, liver or kidney cancer. This sequence joins TRBV6-6 and TRBJ2-3, with 8 bases matching TRBD2. The specimen comprised CD4+ or CD8+ T cells sorted from blood, sampled in a trial of the OX40 agonist ivuxolimab. The CDR3 coding sequence is TGTGCCAGCAGCCAGCGGCGGGGGGCGTTCACAGATACGCAGTATTTT. It codes for CASSQRRGAFTDTQYF.